Presented here are 29 T cell receptor beta chains from one specimen sequenced in a study of blood T cell repertoires in COVID-19. Produced via immunoSEQ multiplex PCR; TCRdb's table is partial and in-frame only. The top ten clones hold around 5% of a sample with under 35,000 clones, 85% to 90% of them seen once. What was sequenced was peripheral blood. The receptors come from a human donor in a cohort sampled during active COVID-19.

The CDR3 here is CASSFAVSTEAFF. In DNA, the CDR3 is TGTGCCAGCAGCTTCGCGGTAAGCACTGAAGCTTTCTTT. The J gene is TRBJ1-1, the V gene TRBV11-2; no clear D gene. The CDR3 length is 13 residues. Germline assignment: CDR1 SGHAT and CDR2 FQNNGV. V was pared by 3 bases and J by 4 bases, with 9 bases between.

This chain uses TRBV6-5 with TRBJ1-2; 9 bases align to TRBD1. The V gene's germline CDR1 is MNHEY and CDR2 SVGAGI. CDR3 length: 15 amino acids. The junction had 9 bases not matched to a gene; V was cut back by 6 bases and J by 4 bases. The CDR3: CASSPAGTGTYGYTF. DNA of the CDR3: TGTGCCAGCAGCCCCGCCGGGACAGGGACCTATGGCTACACCTTC.

This chain connects TRBV10-3 to TRBJ2-7, with a weak D call TRBD1 (6 bases). The CDR3 has 16 residues. Deletions cut 5 bases from V and 3 bases from J, with 20 bases between. From germline, CDR1 is ENHRY and CDR2 SYGVKD. Written as DNA, the CDR3 is TGTGCCATCAGTTCCCTTGGGGGCGCCGATATCTACGAGCAGTACTTC. It codes for CAISSLGGADIYEQYF.

This chain uses TRBV2 with TRBJ2-1; the D gene is possibly TRBD1 (7 bases). V shed 2 bases and J shed 7 bases, with 18 bases lying between them. There are 16 residues in the CDR3. Per the germline V gene, CDR1 is SNHLY and CDR2 is FYNNEI. CDR3 DNA sequence: TGTGCCAGCAGTGAACGGGGCAGGGGGGCTCTAAATGAGCAGTTCTTC. Translated: CASSERGRGALNEQFF. Combining the CDR3 with reference TRBV2 and TRBJ2-1 gives the whole variable domain EPEVTQTPSHQVTQMGQEVILRCVPISNHLYFYWYRQILGQKVEFLVSFYNNEISEKSEIFDDQFSVERPDGSNFTLKIRSTKLEDSAMYFCASSERGRGALNEQFFGPGTRLTVL.

The chain has TRBV18 and TRBJ2-7; unclear D gene. The CDR3 length is 12 residues. Germline V gives CDR1 KGHSH, CDR2 LQKENI. V lost 3 bases and J 3 bases, leaving 6 bases between the germline ends. This chain's CDR3 is CASSPQDYEQYF. CDR3 DNA sequence: TGTGCCAGCTCACCGCAGGACTACGAGCAGTACTTC.

The rearrangement joins TRBV7-3 to TRBJ2-1; 8 bases map to TRBD2. The CDR3 has 15 amino acids. V was clipped by 4 bases and J by 4 bases; unmatched bases: 6. Germline V gene data show CDR1 as SGHTA and CDR2 as FQGTGA. CDR3 region: CASSWGLVPYNEQFF. In DNA form, the CDR3 reads TGTGCCAGCAGCTGGGGACTAGTCCCATACAATGAGCAGTTCTTC.

This clone was recorded only once. The V gene is TRBV5-8, the J gene TRBJ1-6; D remains unclear. Germline CDR1 SGHTS, CDR2 YDEGEE. With 2 bases removed from V and 9 bases from J, the gap between germline ends came to 9 bases. This CDR3 comprises 13 residues. This CDR3 reads CASSFLAPSPLHF. DNA of the CDR3: TGTGCCAGCAGCTTTCTCGCGCCTTCACCCCTCCACTTT.

On this clone: This sequence may be a read error, since a much larger clone differs from it by one base. This specimen includes other DNA sequences encoding the same CDR3. The chain is built from TRBV5-1 and TRBJ2-7; TRBD2 matches 11 bases. Germline lookup yields CDR1 SGHRS and CDR2 YFSETQ. This CDR3 is 14 amino acids long. J lost 3 bases, V lost 4 bases, and 3 bases had no gene match. CDR3 region: CASSVSGGDYEQYF. CDR3 nucleotide sequence: TGCGCCAGCAGCGTTAGCGGGGGGGACTACGAGCAGTACTTC.

This clone turned up a few times. The V gene is TRBV27, the J gene TRBJ2-5; the D gene is possibly TRBD1 (6 bases). With 4 bases removed from V and 1 base from J, the gap between germline ends came to 10 bases. The CDR3 totals 14 residues. Looked up from germline, CDR1 is MNHEY and CDR2 is SMNVEV (reference sequence). The CDR3, as DNA: TGTGCCAGCAGTTACAGGGATTCCCAAGAGACCCAGTACTTC. Translating gives CASSYRDSQETQYF.

The rearrangement uses TRBV24-1 and TRBJ2-1, with D possibly being TRBD1 (6 bases). CDR1 KGHDR and CDR2 SFDVKD come from the germline V gene. The ends were cut back, 0 bases at V and 13 bases at J, with 15 bases in the middle. The length of the CDR3 is 14 residues. The CDR3 coding sequence is TGTGCCACCAGTGATTTGCTTACCGGGACAAACCAGTTCTTC. This gives the protein CATSDLLTGTNQFF.

This clone has just one count. The genes are TRBV28 and TRBJ2-1, with TRBD2 matching over 9 bases. CDR1 and CDR2 from the germline V gene are MDHEN and SYDVKM. Unmatched junction bases numbered 5, after V lost 2 bases and J lost 9 bases. This CDR3 spans 14 amino acids. The CDR3 protein is CASSLAGGPGEQFF. The CDR3 nucleotides read TGTGCCAGCAGTTTAGCGGGGGGGCCCGGTGAGCAGTTCTTC.

The rearrangement joins TRBV2 to TRBJ2-2, with 8 positions matching TRBD1. V was pared by 1 base and J by 6 bases, with 4 bases of the junction left unmatched. CDR3 length: 15 residues. The germline V gene encodes CDR1 SNHLY and CDR2 FYNNEI. The CDR3 sequence: CASSEGTGTPGELFF. The CDR3 DNA sequence: TGTGCCAGCAGTGAAGGGACAGGGACGCCCGGGGAGCTGTTTTTT.

The chain employs TRBV27 and TRBJ2-3, with TRBD1 identical over 11 bases. Germline-derived CDR1 and CDR2 are MNHEY and SMNVEV (reference sequence). This CDR3 has 15 residues. The ends lost 3 bases at V and 4 bases at J; junction bases unmatched: 3. CDR3 protein: CASSLDRGRPDTQYF. The CDR3 DNA is TGTGCCAGCAGTTTGGACAGGGGGCGCCCAGATACGCAGTATTTT.

The rearrangement joins TRBV27 to TRBJ2-5, with TRBD2 matching 14 bases. The CDR3 spans 16 residues. V trimming: 6 bases; J trimming: 2 bases; junction bases outside the gene matches: 5. Germline V gives CDR1 MNHEY, CDR2 SMNVEV (reference sequence). The CDR3 reads CASSRRTSGGQETQYF. The CDR3 nucleotides read TGTGCCAGCAGCCGGAGGACTAGCGGGGGGCAAGAGACCCAGTACTTC.

V is TRBV9 and J is TRBJ1-1, with D maybe TRBD1 (6 bases). Germline V gene lookup returns CDR1 SGDLS and CDR2 YYNGEE. Trimming took off 2 bases at V and 8 bases at J, with 13 bases between the two ends. The CDR3 runs 13 residues. The CDR3 protein is CASSVWEQGEAFF. The DNA of the CDR3 is TGTGCCAGCAGCGTTTGGGAACAGGGCGAAGCTTTCTTT.

This clone is a singleton in its sample. This chain uses TRBV6-2 or TRBV6-3 with TRBJ2-2; 9 bases align to TRBD2. Trimming took 0 bases from V and 4 from J; bases not matched to a gene: 6. The CDR3 extends over 17 amino acids. In germline, CDR1 is MNHEY, CDR2 SVGEGT. The CDR3 protein is CASSYSGIAGVTGELFF. The CDR3 nucleotides read TGTGCCAGCAGTTACTCGGGGATAGCGGGGGTCACCGGGGAGCTGTTTTTT.

The chain combines TRBV3-1 (or the pseudogene TRBV3-2) with TRBJ1-2; D gene ambiguous. The CDR3 is 14 amino acids. Trimming removed 2 bases from V and 5 bases from J, with 12 bases in between. Germline V gene lookup returns CDR1 LGHDT and CDR2 YNNKEL (reference sequence). The CDR3 protein is CASSQQMTKYGYTF. CDR3 nucleotide sequence: TGTGCCAGCAGCCAACAAATGACAAAGTATGGCTACACCTTC.

This clone turned up a few times. The V gene is TRBV5-4, the J gene TRBJ2-2; unclear D gene. The V and J ends lost 0 bases and 4 bases respectively, with 4 bases between them. Germline assignment: CDR1 SGHNT and CDR2 YYREEE (reference sequence). The CDR3 is 13 residues long. The CDR3 protein is CASSLAGTGELFF. CDR3 nucleotide sequence: TGTGCCAGCAGCTTGGCGGGCACCGGGGAGCTGTTTTTT.

This clone was seen a handful of times. The CDR3 sequence: CASSQEGGDSYEQYF. CDR3 DNA sequence: TGTGCCAGCAGCCAAGAAGGGGGGGACTCCTACGAGCAGTACTTC. This sequence joins TRBV3-1 (or the pseudogene TRBV3-2) and TRBJ2-7, with D perhaps TRBD2 (7 bases). CDR3 length: 15 residues. Germline lookup yields CDR1 LGHDT and CDR2 YNNKEL (reference sequence). V gave up 0 bases and J gave up 0 bases, with 9 bases separating them.

This rearrangement joins TRBV7-2 to TRBJ2-5; weak D call: TRBD2 (6 bases). Germline V gene data show CDR1 as SGHTA and CDR2 as FQGNSA. The CDR3 spans 15 residues. V was trimmed by 3 bases and J by 1 base, leaving 12 bases between them. For the CDR3, the DNA is TGTGCCAGCAGCTTGGAACTAGCAGGCCAAGAGACCCAGTACTTC. The encoded protein is CASSLELAGQETQYF.

Comments on this clone: The same CDR3 can be traced to other DNA sequences in this sample. J is TRBJ2-7 and V is TRBV21-1; TRBD1 was called by the table and not checked on the DNA. TRBV21-1 is labeled a pseudogene. The CDR3 has 16 residues. As DNA, the CDR3 is TGTGCCAGCAGCAAAGGGGGACAGGGGGCGCGAAACGAGCAGTATTTC. This translates into CASSKGGQGARNEQYF.

This sequence joins TRBV2 and TRBJ2-4; the D is unclear. The CDR3 has 16 amino acids. Germline-derived CDR1 and CDR2 are SNHLY and FYNNEI. Trimming stripped 6 bases from V and 0 bases from J, with 15 bases between. The CDR3 coding sequence is TGTGCCAGCAGGCTTCTTCTAGGCGAAGCCAAAAACATTCAGTACTTC. It specifies CASRLLLGEAKNIQYF.

The chain carries TRBV19 and TRBJ1-4; 8 bases are a match to TRBD1. The CDR3 contains 15 residues. Germline CDR1 and CDR2: LNHDA and SQIVND (reference sequence). The CDR3 protein is CSTLGQGAFNEKLFF. The CDR3 DNA follows: TGTTCAACCCTTGGGCAGGGGGCGTTTAATGAAAAACTGTTTTTT.

The chain's CDR3 is CASSVQGQNTEAFF. CDR3 nucleotide sequence: TGTGCCAGCAGCGTCCAAGGACAGAACACTGAAGCTTTCTTT. This chain connects TRBV9 to TRBJ1-1, with D perhaps matching TRBD1 (5 bases). Germline CDR1 reads SGDLS; CDR2 reads YYNGEE. There are 14 residues in the CDR3. V lost 2 bases and J 1 base, leaving 9 bases between the germline ends.

This rearrangement joins TRBV2 to TRBJ2-1; 7 bases align to TRBD1. The V segment lost 4 bases and the J segment 6 bases; nucleotides outside the gene matches: 12. Per germline, CDR1 SNHLY and CDR2 FYNNEI. The CDR3 totals 16 residues. As DNA, the CDR3 is TGTGCCAGCAGTGGACCGGGACAGTCAATCCTCAATGAGCAGTTCTTC. Its protein product is CASSGPGQSILNEQFF.

The chain has TRBV9 and TRBJ2-1; 9 positions agree with TRBD2. CDR3 size: 16 residues. CDR1 is SGDLS, CDR2 YYNGEE, per germline. With V trimmed by 0 bases and J by 3 bases, 4 bases remained unmatched. CDR3: CASSVEGAGGYNEQFF. CDR3 in DNA: TGTGCCAGCAGCGTAGAGGGAGCGGGGGGCTACAATGAGCAGTTCTTC.

This chain connects TRBV11-2 to TRBJ2-7; D gene ambiguous. Trimming stripped 0 bases from V and 0 bases from J, with 6 bases between. Germline loops: CDR1 SGHAT, CDR2 FQNNGV. This CDR3 region has 14 residues. The CDR3, as DNA: TGTGCCAGCAGCTTAGAAGTCTACTCCTACGAGCAGTACTTC. Its protein product is CASSLEVYSYEQYF.

The chain uses TRBV24-1 and TRBJ1-5, with unresolved D. CDR1 is KGHDR, CDR2 SFDVKD, per germline. This CDR3 is built from 15 residues. The germline V and J ends were trimmed by 4 bases and 1 base, with 10 bases remaining between them. CDR3 sequence (DNA): TGTGCCACCAGTGAGCATGGGCCCAGCAATCAGCCCCAGCATTTT. Translation: CATSEHGPSNQPQHF.

The genes are TRBV3-1 (or the pseudogene TRBV3-2) and TRBJ1-1; D not resolved. Germline V gene data show CDR1 as LGHDT and CDR2 as YNNKEL (reference sequence). V shed 0 bases and J shed 1 base, with 9 bases lying between them. The CDR3 has 15 amino acids. CDR3 nucleotides: TGTGCCAGCAGCCAAGATCTATACAGGAACACTGAAGCTTTCTTT. This encodes CASSQDLYRNTEAFF.